The clone carrying this TCR beta chain was detected many times. The antigen remains undetermined. This specimen belongs to a study of regulatory T cells in long-lasting Graves disease. The study, taken as a whole, reports: Patients whose Graves' disease persisted exhibited lower TCR diversity than those newly diagnosed. Gene preferences differed: TRBV28, TRBJ1-2, TRBJ2-5 in persistent cases.

Time point: newly diagnosed GD, antithyroid drugs for less than 3 months. From PBMCs, RNA was extracted and then used to make the TCR library. The germline V gene has CDR1 KGHSH and CDR2 LQKENI. V gave up 3 bases and J gave up 3 bases, with 14 bases separating them. The CDR3 contains 15 residues. Libraries of TCR beta came from iRepertoire HTBI primers plus Arm-PCR of CDR3 regions. TCRdb reanalysed the multiplex PCR reads using MiXCR and keeps one entry per CDR3 protein. The sample lists 500,000 or so distinct CDR3 sequences; roughly a sixth were seen once. The sample also formed part of further work on T cells in Graves' hyperthyroidism and ophthalmopathy. From that report: It was considered stable Graves' hyperthyroidism when ophthalmopathy did not progress within 18 months.

This TCR was sampled from a woman aged 35-65 years with Graves disease. The chain links TRBV18 to TRBJ1-1, with D perhaps matching TRBD1 (6 bases). The sample was peripheral blood mononuclear cells (PBMCs), taken at new diagnosis, from a patient treated with antithyroid drugs. CDR3 region: CASSPTDSGYTEAFF. The CDR3 DNA reads as TGTGCCAGCTCACCTACGGACAGCGGGTACACTGAAGCTTTCTTT.